Listed here is a single T cell receptor beta chain. Its antigen remains unknown. Being one base from a much bigger clone, this may be a read error. These data are taken from a study of T cells in Graves' hyperthyroidism and ophthalmopathy. Study-wide results and limits: In blood, most of the thyroid clonotypes expanded above 0.001 were also present. Researchers report that a 13 V-J model separated ophthalmopathy from stable hyperthyroidism.

Reasons for excluding patients were uncontrolled infection, other autoimmune disease, pregnancy or lactation. Each diagnosis was grounded in clinical symptoms, serum thyroxine and TRAb, thyroid ultrasound, and orbital computed tomography. The TCR beta CDR3 regions underwent amplification using RNA transcripts as the source. A first-round RT-PCR of the TCR CDR3 used the HTBI primer set. TCRdb re-called the multiplex PCR reads with MiXCR, one entry per CDR3 protein. The table lists 540,000 or so distinct CDR3 sequences, approximately 44% of them singletons. CDR1 and CDR2 (germline): ENHRY, SYGVKD. This CDR3 has 12 residues. With V trimmed by 4 bases and J by 15 bases, 2 bases remained unmatched.

The sequencing sample was made of peripheral blood or thyroid tissue (not recorded which). The clonotype comes from an adult woman with Graves' disease, either hyperthyroidism or ophthalmopathy (not recorded which). The chain recombines TRBV10-3 with TRBJ2-2; 13 positions match TRBD2. This CDR3 reads CAISGTSGSLFF. CDR3 coding DNA: TGTGCCATCAGTGGGACTAGCGGGAGTTTGTTTTTT.